Presented here are 17 T cell receptor beta chains from one specimen sequenced in a study of blood T cells in healthy people across ages. Combining a sample-barcoded 5' primer with a J-beta primer mix, a second PCR ran for roughly 6 to 12 cycles. TCRdb ran MiXCR on the 5' RACE reads and lists one entry per CDR3 protein. The sample has about 1 million distinct CDR3 sequences; less than 25% are singletons. The sample was also reused in another study, on T cells of mothers and their children.

The source material was blood. These receptors came from a girl aged 2-10 years in good health.

The chain carries TRBV6-1 and TRBJ1-2; D is undetermined. Germline V lookup: CDR1 MNHNS, CDR2 SASEGT. This CDR3 spans 12 amino acids. The ends were cut back, 5 bases at V and 8 bases at J, with 12 bases in the middle. The CDR3 sequence: CASSPRFAGYTF. The DNA of the CDR3 is TGTGCCAGCAGTCCCCGCTTTGCGGGCTACACCTTC.

The rearrangement joins TRBV4-2 to TRBJ2-4; D is unresolved. Trimming pared 2 bases from V and 6 bases from J, leaving 20 bases between. This CDR3 comprises 17 residues. Germline V gives CDR1 LGHNA, CDR2 YNFKEQ. CDR3 loop: CASSQSPDPLFRNIQYF. The CDR3 region has the DNA TGTGCCAGCAGCCAATCGCCCGACCCGTTGTTTAGAAACATTCAGTACTTC.

The J gene is TRBJ1-5, the V gene TRBV4-3; D is perhaps TRBD1 (5 bases). CDR3 length equals 15 residues. Trimming cost V 0 bases and J 3 bases, with 9 bases left between them. Germline V gene data show CDR1 as LGHNA and CDR2 as YSLEER. The CDR3 reads CASSQDWGDNQPQHF. The CDR3 DNA follows: TGCGCCAGCAGCCAAGACTGGGGCGACAATCAGCCCCAGCATTTT.

This clonotype turned up a few times. J is TRBJ2-1 and V is TRBV19, with D possibly TRBD2 on 5 matching bases. This CDR3 spans 13 amino acids. Trimming removed 8 bases from V and 7 bases from J, with 15 bases in between. The germline gives CDR1 LNHDA, CDR2 SQIVND (reference sequence). The CDR3 DNA follows: TGTGCCAGTCTTCAGCGAGAGGGTAATGAGCAGTTCTTC. Translating gives CASLQREGNEQFF.

Note on this clonotype: A much bigger clone sits one base away, suggesting this may be a read error. The V and J genes are TRBV4-1 and TRBJ2-7; TRBD1 matches 8 bases. The V gene's germline CDR1 is MGHRA and CDR2 YSYEKL. The CDR3 loop spans 15 amino acids. Germline trimming cut 8 bases from V and 4 bases from J; bases unmatched to any gene: 13. CDR3 nucleotides: TGCGCCAGCCGCCCGTCCGGACAGGGAAGTTACGAGCAGTACTTC. Protein sequence: CASRPSGQGSYEQYF.

This clonotype occurred a few times. The rearrangement uses TRBV3-1 and TRBJ1-4; D gene ambiguous. This CDR3 is built from 18 residues. The V end was cut by 1 base, the J end by 0 bases, with 15 bases between. CDR1 and CDR2 (germline): LGHDT, YNNKEL (reference sequence). Written as DNA, the CDR3 is TGTGCCAGCAGCCAAGGCTTGTGGACGGCCGCAACTAATGAAAAACTGTTTTTT. It codes for CASSQGLWTAATNEKLFF.

This clonotype was counted at least ten times. J is TRBJ1-6 and V is TRBV28; no clear D. The CDR3 sequence is 16 residues long. Trimming pared 8 bases from V and 0 bases from J, leaving 14 bases between. The germline V gene encodes CDR1 MDHEN and CDR2 SYDVKM. The CDR3 DNA reads TGTGCCAGCTCCCGACTGCAGAGCTCCTATAATTCACCCCTCCACTTT. Translation: CASSRLQSSYNSPLHF.

The chain recombines TRBV29-1 with TRBJ2-5; tentatively, D is TRBD2 (5 bases). Germline CDR1 SQVTM, CDR2 ANQGSEA. With 7 bases removed from V and 2 bases from J, the gap between germline ends came to 11 bases. This CDR3 spans 12 amino acids. DNA of the CDR3: TGCAGCGCCGAGGGCGGTCAAGAGACCCAGTACTTC. Translating gives CSAEGGQETQYF.

There are a few counts of this clonotype. The chain recombines TRBV28 with TRBJ2-5; 9 bases match TRBD1. TRBJ2-1 matches the DNA end more closely, so the J call is doubtful. The germline CDR1 and CDR2 sequences are MDHEN and SYDVKM. This CDR3 spans 15 amino acids. The CDR3 DNA follows: TGTGCCAGCAGGTATACAGGGGGCGTCATCAATGAGCAGTTCTTC. Amino acids: CASRYTGGVINEQFF.

The rearrangement joins TRBV2 to TRBJ1-6; D gene ambiguous. CDR3 length equals 20 residues. Germline V lookup: CDR1 SNHLY, CDR2 FYNNEI. The germline V and J ends were trimmed by 1 base and 10 bases, with 29 bases remaining between them. Written as DNA, the CDR3 is TGTGCCAGCAGTGAAGAGGATAGTCGGGAAAGGGCCCTCGGGGAATCACCCCTCCACTTT. As protein: CASSEEDSRERALGESPLHF.

In this sample, this clonotype turned up a few times. V gene TRBV20-1 combines with J gene TRBJ2-7; D is tentatively TRBD1 or TRBD2 (5 bases each). Trimming took off 5 bases at V and 4 bases at J, with 24 bases between the two ends. The CDR3 has 16 amino acids. Germline CDR1 and CDR2: DFQATT and SNEGSKA (reference sequence). The CDR3, as DNA: TGCAGTGCTTTCCCCCGTGGGGGTCGGTCGGTTTACGAGCAGTACTTC. Protein sequence: CSAFPRGGRSVYEQYF.

The chain carries TRBV6-5 and TRBJ2-5, with no clear D. There are 14 residues in the CDR3. Germline assignment: CDR1 MNHEY and CDR2 SVGAGI. V lost 8 bases and J lost 5, with 18 bases in between. CDR3 DNA sequence: TGTGCCAGCTGCAGACTGGCGGTGCTCGAGACCCAGTACTTC. It specifies CASCRLAVLETQYF.

This clonotype was picked up a small number of times. The J gene is TRBJ1-6, the V gene TRBV12-5; D not resolved. V lost 7 bases to trimming and J lost 9 bases, with 10 bases between them. The CDR3 has 12 amino acids. Per germline, CDR1 LGHNT and CDR2 FRNRAP. The CDR3 reads CASAGGRSPLHF. Here the CDR3 DNA reads TGTGCTAGTGCCGGCGGGCGTTCACCCCTCCACTTT.

The chain combines TRBV25-1 with TRBJ2-3; the D is unclear. Germline values: CDR1 MGHDK, CDR2 SYGVNS. The CDR3 is made up of 14 amino acids. V was pared by 1 base and J by 4 bases, with 9 bases between. The DNA for the CDR3 is TGTGCCAGCAGTGAATTTACTGCTGCAGATACGCAGTATTTT. Amino acid sequence: CASSEFTAADTQYF.

The rearrangement joins TRBV11-2 to TRBJ2-5, with 7 bases fitting TRBD2. J lost 5 bases, V lost 6 bases, and 6 bases had no gene match. CDR3 length: 13 amino acids. The V gene's germline CDR1 is SGHAT and CDR2 FQNNGV. CDR3 sequence: CASRAGPGETQYF. CDR3 nucleotides: TGTGCCAGCAGAGCGGGGCCCGGGGAGACCCAGTACTTC.

This chain joins TRBV7-9 and TRBJ2-1; D could derive from TRBD1 or TRBD2 (5 bases each). The CDR3 is 15 residues long. CDR1 is SEHNR, CDR2 FQNEAQ, per germline (reference sequence). V lost 6 bases and J 6 bases, leaving 18 bases between the germline ends. CDR3: CASSSPGPQFNEQFF. CDR3 nucleotides: TGTGCCAGCAGTTCTCCGGGACCGCAGTTCAATGAGCAGTTCTTC.

This sequence joins TRBV10-3 and TRBJ2-1; D might be TRBD1 (6 bases). The J call is uncertain, as TRBJ2-5 better fits the DNA end. CDR1 is ENHRY and CDR2 is SYGVKD in the germline V gene. CDR3 size: 14 residues. Written as DNA, the CDR3 is TGTGCCATCAGTGAGTTTGGACAGCAAGAGACCCAGTACTTC. It yields the protein CAISEFGQQETQYF.